The 32 T cell receptor beta chains below come from one sample, sequenced in a study of human thymus T cells. Profiled with immunoSEQ multiplex PCR; TCRdb holds only in-frame clones, not every one. The table shows around 130,000 clones, with around 94% occurring only once. Resected material from corrective heart surgery provided the thymus tissue analysed. The sample was thymus tissue. The receptors shown here come from a boy in the first two years of life with a congenital heart defect but otherwise immunologically healthy.

The chain couples TRBV9 to TRBJ2-5, with 10 bases fitting TRBD2. The ends lost 4 bases at V and 2 bases at J; junction bases unmatched: 14. The CDR3 is 18 amino acids. Germline V gives CDR1 SGDLS, CDR2 YYNGEE. The CDR3 sequence: CASSLAGGSGGYQETQYF. The CDR3 DNA sequence: TGTGCCAGCAGCCTAGCGGGTGGTAGCGGGGGGTATCAAGAGACCCAGTACTTC.

The chain has TRBV2 and TRBJ2-7; 13 bases are shared with TRBD2. The CDR3 runs to 15 residues. Trimming cost V 11 bases and J 0 bases; bases outside gene matches: 7. Germline CDR1 and CDR2: SNHLY and FYNNEI. CDR3 residues: CAAGLAGVNSYEQYF. The CDR3 bases are TGTGCCGCAGGACTAGCGGGGGTCAACTCCTACGAGCAGTACTTC.

The CDR3 region has the DNA TGTGCCAGCAGCTCGCTCCCGGGACCGGTTGACCCCGGGTGGGATGGCTACACCTTC. It is translated as CASSSLPGPVDPGWDGYTF. The V and J genes are TRBV11-1 and TRBJ1-2; TRBD1 is a possible D gene (5 bases). CDR3 size: 19 residues. Per the germline V gene, CDR1 is SGHAT and CDR2 is FQDESV (reference sequence). Trimming removed 4 bases from V and 6 bases from J, with 30 bases in between.

This chain connects TRBV2 to TRBJ2-5; a weak D match, TRBD2 (5 bases). Trimming shortened V by 7 bases and J by 5 bases, and 17 bases separated the two germline ends. Germline CDR1 reads SNHLY; CDR2 reads FYNNEI. The length of the CDR3 is 14 residues. CDR3 protein: CASTVGIARETQYF. CDR3 nucleotides: TGTGCCAGCACCGTGGGGATAGCGAGGGAGACCCAGTACTTC.

This chain connects TRBV2 to TRBJ1-1; no clear D. The CDR3 contains 14 residues. Trimming took 3 bases from V and 1 from J, leaving 9 bases between them. CDR1 SNHLY and CDR2 FYNNEI come from the germline V gene. CDR3 bases: TGTGCCAGCAGTGATTCCCGGGGGAACACTGAAGCTTTCTTT. Protein product: CASSDSRGNTEAFF.

The CDR3 nucleotides read TGTGCCAGCAGCATGGAGGCTCAGCCCCAGCATTTT. Residues: CASSMEAQPQHF. V gene TRBV21-1 combines with J gene TRBJ1-5. TRBV21-1 is a known pseudogene. The CDR3 loop spans 12 amino acids.

The chain is built from TRBV7-2 and TRBJ2-3; 7 nucleotides agree with TRBD2. CDR1 is SGHTA, CDR2 FQGNSA, per germline. This CDR3 contains 15 residues. V was pared by 1 base and J by 5 bases, with 6 bases of the junction left unmatched. The DNA of the CDR3 is TGTGCCAGCAGCTTAGGACGAGCGGGGAGAGATACGCAGTATTTT. Encoded protein: CASSLGRAGRDTQYF.

This clone was detected once. CDR3 loop: CASSPRRGWSYNSPLHF. The CDR3 DNA follows: TGTGCCAGCAGTCCCAGGAGGGGATGGTCCTATAATTCACCCCTCCACTTT. The rearrangement links TRBV28 to TRBJ1-6; weak D call: TRBD1 (5 bases). CDR1 is MDHEN, CDR2 SYDVKM, per germline. Deletions cut 5 bases from V and 1 base from J, with 15 bases between. This CDR3 is built from 17 residues. Full variable domain (missing parts from reference TRBV28 and TRBJ1-6): DVKVTQSSRYLVKRTGEKVFLECVQDMDHENMFWYRQDPGLGLRLIYFSYDVKMKEKGDIPEGYSVSREKKERFSLILESASTNQTSMYLCASSPRRGWSYNSPLHFGNGTRLTVT.

V usage is TRBV13 and J usage is TRBJ2-7; the match to TRBD2 covers 12 bases. CDR1 PRHDT and CDR2 FYEKMQ come from the germline V gene (reference sequence). The V segment lost 5 bases and the J segment 0 bases; nucleotides outside the gene matches: 8. The CDR3 has 17 amino acids. The CDR3 DNA reads TGTGCCAGCAGCCCAAAGACTAGCGGGGGCCGCTCCTACGAGCAGTACTTC. Translated: CASSPKTSGGRSYEQYF.

This rearrangement joins TRBV7-2 to TRBJ2-7, with D tentatively TRBD2 (6 bases). Trimming stripped 2 bases from V and 8 bases from J, with 13 bases between. The CDR3 has 13 residues. The V gene's germline CDR1 is SGHTA and CDR2 FQGNSA. CDR3 sequence: CASSLSTSQQQYF. The CDR3 DNA is TGTGCCAGCAGCTTATCGACTAGTCAACAGCAGTACTTC.

The V gene is TRBV18, the J gene TRBJ2-5; D remains ambiguous. Trimming cost V 3 bases and J 5 bases, with 4 bases left between them. The CDR3 is made up of 11 amino acids. CDR1 and CDR2 (germline): KGHSH, LQKENI. CDR3 nucleotides: TGTGCCAGCTCACCGGCGGAGACCCAGTACTTC. Its protein product is CASSPAETQYF.

The CDR3 loop is CASSLNRARGTEAFF. The CDR3 region has the DNA TGCGCCAGCAGCCTCAACAGGGCCCGGGGGACTGAAGCTTTCTTT. This chain connects TRBV4-3 to TRBJ1-1; the D gene is possibly TRBD1 (6 bases). Trimming removed 4 bases from V and 5 bases from J, with 17 bases in between. This CDR3 has 15 residues. Germline V gene sequence: CDR1 LGHNA, CDR2 YSLEER.

CDR3 nucleotide sequence: TGTGCCAGCAGCCAAGATAACGGGCTCCTCGAGCAGTACTTC. Translating gives CASSQDNGLLEQYF. V usage is TRBV14 and J usage is TRBJ2-7; D unresolved. Germline V lookup: CDR1 SGHDN, CDR2 FVKESK. The CDR3 spans 14 residues. The V gene lost 0 bases and the J gene lost 6 bases, with 12 bases spanning the gap.

V gene TRBV5-1 combines with J gene TRBJ1-2, with TRBD1 matching over 8 bases. This CDR3 spans 15 amino acids. V was pared by 4 bases and J by 8 bases, with 13 bases of the junction left unmatched. CDR1 SGHRS and CDR2 YFSETQ come from the germline V gene. The CDR3 region has the DNA TGCGCCAGCAGCGCGAGGACAGGGTTGATGGAAGGCTACACCTTC. Amino acids: CASSARTGLMEGYTF. The full variable domain, its missing parts supplied by reference TRBV5-1 and TRBJ1-2, is KAGVTQTPRYLIKTRGQQVTLSCSPISGHRSVSWYQQTPGQGLQFLFEYFSETQRNKGNFPGRFSGRQFSNSRSEMNVSTLELGDSALYLCASSARTGLMEGYTFGSGTRLTVV.

This sequence joins TRBV4-3 and TRBJ2-3; weak D call: TRBD2 (5 bases). V was shortened by 2 bases and J by 0 bases, with 12 bases between the two germline ends. The CDR3 totals 16 residues. From germline, CDR1 is LGHNA and CDR2 YSLEER. CDR3 DNA sequence: TGCGCCAGCAGCCAAAAGCGGCCCACTAGCACAGATACGCAGTATTTT. Residues: CASSQKRPTSTDTQYF.

The V and J genes are TRBV9 and TRBJ2-3, with D perhaps TRBD2 (6 bases). Trimming removed 0 bases at V and 6 bases at J, with 8 bases between. The CDR3 has 13 residues. Per the germline V gene, CDR1 is SGDLS and CDR2 is YYNGEE. The CDR3, as DNA: TGTGCCAGCAGCGTAGCCCGGGGGGATACGCAGTATTTT. Its protein product is CASSVARGDTQYF.

The chain is built from TRBV10-3 and TRBJ1-1, with 8 bases aligning to TRBD1. CDR3 length: 16 amino acids. Germline V gene lookup returns CDR1 ENHRY and CDR2 SYGVKD. V was pared by 3 bases and J by 2 bases, with 8 bases of the junction left unmatched. Here the CDR3 DNA reads TGTGCCATCAGTGACTTTATCGACAGGGGAAACACTGAAGCTTTCTTT. Its protein product is CAISDFIDRGNTEAFF.

In this sample, this clone turned up once. V usage is TRBV7-9 and J usage is TRBJ2-7, with D perhaps TRBD2 (5 bases). Germline V gives CDR1 SEHNR, CDR2 FQNEAQ (reference sequence). Trimming left V 1 base short and J 1 base short, with 14 bases between. This CDR3 contains 16 residues. The DNA of the CDR3 is TGTGCCAGCAGCTTAGAACAGCCCCCGGGGTCCTACGAGCAGTACTTC. It is translated as CASSLEQPPGSYEQYF.

The chain is built from TRBV5-1 and TRBJ1-2; 8 bases are a match to TRBD1. Germline V CDR1 and CDR2: SGHRS, YFSETQ. The V segment lost 2 bases and the J segment 4 bases; nucleotides outside the gene matches: 16. This CDR3 comprises 18 residues. CDR3 in amino acids: CASSLTPGTGKQGYGYTF. As DNA, the CDR3 is TGCGCCAGCAGCTTAACCCCCGGGACAGGAAAACAGGGCTATGGCTACACCTTC.

The chain couples TRBV10-1 to TRBJ1-5; D not resolved. The CDR3 totals 17 residues. CDR1 and CDR2 from the germline V gene are WNHNN and SYGVQD (reference sequence). Trimming removed 8 bases from V and 0 bases from J, with 20 bases in between. The DNA for the CDR3 is TGCGCCAGCCCCCCCTTGGTAGCGCCGAATAGCAATCAGCCCCAGCATTTT. Amino acids: CASPPLVAPNSNQPQHF.

The rearrangement joins TRBV15 to TRBJ1-2, with TRBD1 identical over 8 bases. The CDR3 loop spans 16 amino acids. Germline CDR1 and CDR2: LNHNV and YYDKDF (reference sequence). The V gene end was trimmed by 0 bases and the J gene end by 7 bases; junction bases not matched to a gene: 10. Here the CDR3 reads CATSREPWGQESGYTF. CDR3 coding DNA: TGTGCCACCAGCAGAGAGCCGTGGGGACAGGAAAGTGGCTACACCTTC.

V and J are TRBV27 and TRBJ1-1; 8 bases align to TRBD1. Germline loops: CDR1 MNHEY, CDR2 SMNVEV (reference sequence). The CDR3 spans 18 residues. V shed 5 bases and J 0 bases; nucleotides not matched to a gene: 14. CDR3 sequence (DNA): TGTGCCAGCAGTGACTCTGGACAGGGAGAGTTTATGAACACTGAAGCTTTCTTT. It yields the protein CASSDSGQGEFMNTEAFF.

The gene calls are TRBV7-8 and TRBJ1-1; no clear D. The CDR3 loop spans 16 amino acids. The ends were cut back, 4 bases at V and 1 base at J, with 16 bases in the middle. Germline V gives CDR1 SGHVS, CDR2 FQNEAQ. DNA for the CDR3: TGTGCCAGCAGCTACCTTCCGGATTTCCAGAACACTGAAGCTTTCTTT. It translates to CASSYLPDFQNTEAFF. The variable domain in full, with the rest retrieved from reference TRBV7-8 and TRBJ1-1, is GAGVSQSPRYKVAKRGQDVALRCDPISGHVSLFWYQQALGQGPEFLTYFQNEAQLDKSGLPSDRFFAERPEGSVSTLKIQRTQQEDSAVYLCASSYLPDFQNTEAFFGQGTRLTVV.

This chain joins TRBV14 and TRBJ2-7; no firm D call. V lost 0 bases and J 6 bases, leaving 21 bases between the germline ends. The CDR3 is 17 residues long. CDR1 is SGHDN, CDR2 FVKESK, per germline. CDR3 sequence: CASSQEKVRSADCEQYF. CDR3 DNA: TGTGCCAGCAGCCAAGAGAAGGTCCGAAGCGCTGACTGCGAGCAGTACTTC. The variable domain in full, with the rest retrieved from reference TRBV14 and TRBJ2-7, is EAGVTQFPSHSVIEKGQTVTLRCDPISGHDNLYWYRRVMGKEIKFLLHFVKESKQDESGMPNNRFLAERTGGTYSTLKVQPAELEDSGVYFCASSQEKVRSADCEQYFGPGTRLTVT.

CDR3 nucleotides: TGTGCCTGGAGGGGGCACAGGAGGAACACTGAAGCTTTCTTT. Translated, it gives CAWRGHRRNTEAFF. The J gene is TRBJ1-1, the V gene TRBV30, with D tentatively TRBD1 (5 bases). V gave up 3 bases and J gave up 1 base, with 12 bases separating them. CDR3 length equals 14 residues. The germline V gene has CDR1 GTSNPN and CDR2 SVGIG (reference sequence).

The genes are TRBV6-1 and TRBJ2-1, with D possibly being TRBD1 or TRBD2 (6 bases each). This CDR3 comprises 15 residues. V was trimmed by 1 base and J by 3 bases, leaving 10 bases between them. Germline V gives CDR1 MNHNS, CDR2 SASEGT. This chain's CDR3 is CASSEDGGLYNEQFF. CDR3 nucleotide sequence: TGTGCCAGCAGTGAAGATGGGGGGCTCTACAATGAGCAGTTCTTC.

This chain links TRBV29-1 with TRBJ2-1; 9 bases match TRBD2. The junction had 20 bases not matched to a gene; V was cut back by 6 bases and J by 5 bases. The V gene's germline CDR1 is SQVTM and CDR2 ANQGSEA. The CDR3 totals 18 residues. As DNA, the CDR3 is TGCAGCGTGGCGACCCGCGGGGGGGCCCAACAAGTACACAATGAGCAGTTCTTC. This sequence encodes CSVATRGGAQQVHNEQFF.

The gene calls are TRBV6-4 and TRBJ1-6; no definite D call. This CDR3 spans 11 amino acids. The V gene's germline CDR1 is MRHNA and CDR2 SNTAGT. V shed 6 bases and J shed 7 bases, with 4 bases lying between them. The CDR3 nucleotides read TGTGCCAGCAGGGAGAATTCACCCCTCCACTTT. Encoded protein: CASRENSPLHF.

The CDR3 protein is CASSLDPGQGYTF. CDR3 in DNA: TGTGCCAGCAGCTTAGATCCAGGGCAGGGCTACACCTTC. The V and J genes are TRBV11-2 and TRBJ1-2; TRBD1 might be the D (5 bases). The CDR3 extends over 13 amino acids. Trimming left V 0 bases short and J 8 bases short, with 10 bases between. Per germline, CDR1 SGHAT and CDR2 FQNNGV.

The chain couples TRBV4-3 to TRBJ2-3, with 7 nucleotides matching TRBD1. Unmatched junction bases numbered 7, after V lost 0 bases and J lost 1 base. Germline-derived CDR1 and CDR2 are LGHNA and YSLEER. The CDR3 is 17 amino acids. CDR3 in DNA: TGCGCCAGCAGCCAAGATCCGCGCAGGGGGTGCACAGATACGCAGTATTTT. Translation: CASSQDPRRGCTDTQYF.

V gene TRBV5-4 combines with J gene TRBJ2-5, with 12 bases fitting TRBD2. The CDR3 runs to 16 residues. Germline V gives CDR1 SGHNT, CDR2 YYREEE (reference sequence). J lost 4 bases, V lost 2 bases, and 6 bases had no gene match. CDR3 loop: CASSLPLAGGSETQYF. CDR3 nucleotides: TGTGCCAGCAGCTTACCTCTAGCGGGGGGGTCAGAGACCCAGTACTTC.

The chain uses TRBV5-8 and TRBJ1-2; no reliable D call. The V gene lost 4 bases and the J gene lost 12 bases, with 25 bases spanning the gap. The CDR3 is made up of 15 amino acids. CDR1 is SGHTS, CDR2 YDEGEE, per germline. Here the CDR3 DNA reads TGTGCCAGCAGCCTCGTGGTCCGGGTTTCAACGGGTGACACCTTC. It specifies CASSLVVRVSTGDTF. Full variable domain (missing parts from reference TRBV5-8 and TRBJ1-2): EAGVTQSPTHLIKTRGQQATLRCSPISGHTSVYWYQQALGLGLQFLLWYDEGEERNRGNFPPRFSGRQFPNYSSELNVNALELEDSALYLCASSLVVRVSTGDTFGSGTRLTVV.